The present T cell receptor (beta chain) was sequenced within a study of Graves' ophthalmopathy and Graves' hyperthyroidism. Amplified material comprised TCR beta CDR3 regions derived from RNA transcripts. HTBI-primed first-round RT-PCR preceded second-round multiplex PCR. MiXCR, run by TCRdb on the multiplex PCR reads, gives a single entry per CDR3 protein. The sample includes hundreds of thousands of distinct CDR3 sequences, approximately 15% of them seen just once. Clinical symptoms, serum thyroxine, TRAb, thyroid ultrasound and orbital computed tomography determined diagnosis. The sample was peripheral blood. The receptor was derived from a woman aged 18-29 years with stable Graves' hyperthyroidism.

This CDR3 reads CASSPGTRKYEQYF. CDR3 bases: TGTGCCAGCTCACCCGGGACTAGAAAGTACGAGCAGTACTTC. The chain recombines TRBV18 with TRBJ2-7; 8 bases fit TRBD2. The CDR3 covers 14 residues. Germline CDR1 KGHSH, CDR2 LQKENI. The V and J ends lost 3 bases and 4 bases, in that order; junction bases with no gene match: 5.